Each of the 16 T cell receptor beta chains below was sequenced from the same sample in a study of tumor-infiltrating lymphocytes in primary liver carcinoma. Starting from 500 ng of total RNA, TCR beta cDNA was produced with a primer in the constant region. Nested multiplex PCR, run for three rounds with slightly modified ARM-PCR, yielded TCR beta libraries. The opening two PCR rounds, 10 cycles each, paired TRBV1-TRBV30 forward primers with a C-beta reverse primer. TCRdb recomputed calls from the multiplex PCR reads with MiXCR, one row per CDR3 protein. The data hold about 64,000 distinct CDR3 sequences, with about 71% observed a single time. Starting material for RNA and DNA co-extraction consisted of roughly 19-30 mg of unsorted bulk tissue. The sequenced material came from liver tumor tissue from sampling region 4. Described subset: tumor region T4, right-lateral pole. All receptors derive from a man aged 40-49 years with primary liver carcinoma and hepatitis B virus infection.

As concerns this clonotype: The germline gene is not matched at one end of the junction; a read error may be the cause. Here the CDR3 DNA reads TGTACCGGCAGTCCAAACCCAACTAATGAAAAACTGGTTTTT. Protein product: CTGSPNPTNEKLVF. The chain has TRBV6-6 and TRBJ1-4; no clear D. CDR1 is MNHNY and CDR2 is SVGAGI in the germline V gene (reference sequence). The CDR3 is 14 residues long.

In regard to this clonotype: A read error may be the cause here, since a much bigger clone is one base away. V is TRBV29-1 and J is TRBJ2-3; 13 nucleotides match TRBD2. Trimming took 6 bases from V and 4 from J; bases not matched to a gene: 10. The CDR3 length is 16 residues. Germline V lookup: CDR1 SQVTM, CDR2 ANQGSEA. The CDR3, as DNA: TGCAGCGTCCGGGAACTAGCGGGAGGGAGGGCAGATACGCAGTATTTT. It codes for CSVRELAGGRADTQYF.

In this sample, this clonotype turned up many times. V usage is TRBV29-1 and J usage is TRBJ2-7; 9 bases line up with TRBD1. The V gene's germline CDR1 is SQVTM and CDR2 ANQGSEA. V was pared by 8 bases and J by 6 bases, with 14 bases of the junction left unmatched. This CDR3 region has 14 residues. The CDR3 sequence is CSIQVTGGEGEQYF. CDR3 nucleotide sequence: TGCAGCATACAAGTTACAGGGGGCGAGGGCGAGCAGTACTTC.

In regard to this clonotype: This may be a read error, as it is one base from a much larger clone. The rearrangement uses TRBV6-1 and TRBJ2-7, with D possibly matching TRBD1 (5 bases). CDR3 length: 12 residues. Germline V gives CDR1 MNHNS, CDR2 SASEGT. DNA of the CDR3: TGTGTCAGCAGTAGGGGTGTCTACGAGCAGTACTTC. Its translation is CVSSRGVYEQYF.

A word on this clonotype: Just one base apart from a much larger clone, this may be a read error. This chain joins TRBV6-1 and TRBJ1-1; D possibly corresponds to TRBD1 (5 bases). V lost 10 bases to trimming and J lost 1 base, with 7 bases between them. The CDR3 spans 11 residues. The germline gives CDR1 MNHNS, CDR2 SASEGT. CDR3 sequence: CANDRNTEAFF. The CDR3, as DNA: TGTGCCAACGACAGGAACACTGAAGCTTTCTTT.

A word on this clonotype: This could be a read error, since a much larger clone is one nucleotide away. The gene calls are TRBV5-1 and TRBJ2-3, with 8 bases lining up with TRBD2. Germline V gene lookup returns CDR1 SGHRS and CDR2 YFSETQ. The ends lost 2 bases at V and 3 bases at J; junction bases unmatched: 11. CDR3 size: 17 residues. This CDR3 reads CASSFMLSGGPTDTQYF. The CDR3 region has the DNA TGCGCCAGCAGCTTTATGCTATCGGGAGGGCCGACAGATACGCAGTATTTT. Using reference TRBV5-1 and TRBJ2-3 for the parts outside the CDR3, the full variable domain is KAGVTQTPRYLIKTRGQQVTLSCSPISGHRSVSWYQQTPGQGLQFLFEYFSETQRNKGNFPGRFSGRQFSNSRSEMNVSTLELGDSALYLCASSFMLSGGPTDTQYFGPGTRLTVL.

Points on this clonotype: A read error is likely, as this CDR3 ends without the conserved phenylalanine or tryptophan. The J gene is TRBJ2-2, the V gene TRBV5-1; D tentatively reads TRBD1 or TRBD2 (6 bases each). CDR1 is SGHRS and CDR2 is YFSETQ in the germline V gene. V lost 8 bases and J 4 bases, leaving 15 bases between the germline ends. The CDR3 sequence is 14 residues long. CDR3 sequence: CASKRGESTGELFL. CDR3 DNA sequence: TGCGCCAGTAAAAGGGGGGAGAGCACCGGGGAGCTGTTTTTA.

As regards this clonotype: A clone one base away is much larger, so this may be a read error. This chain uses TRBV24-1 with TRBJ2-3; D possibly corresponds to TRBD2 (5 bases). Per the germline V gene, CDR1 is KGHDR and CDR2 is SFDVKD. The CDR3 contains 17 residues. CDR3 nucleotide sequence: TGTGCCACCAGTGAGCCACTAGAATTATCCACAGAAGATATGCAGTATTTT. This encodes CATSEPLELSTEDMQYF.

On this clonotype: This CDR3 fails to terminate in the conserved phenylalanine or tryptophan, so it likely reflects a read error. The DNA is left out, because the CDR3 cannot be placed on it with certainty; the CDR3 is given as TCRdb lists it. J is TRBJ2-2 and V is TRBV11-2; the DNA was not compared with TRBD2, the D call given in the table. The CDR3 length is 17 residues, termini included. Germline V gene data show CDR1 as SGHAT and CDR2 as FQNNGV. CDR3 sequence reads: CASSLAIGGANIGELFI.

Comments on this clonotype: Since no conserved phenylalanine or tryptophan closes the CDR3, a read error is the likely cause. V usage is TRBV28 and J usage is TRBJ1-2, with 10 bases lining up with TRBD1. Trimming removed 7 bases from V and 3 bases from J; junction bases left unmatched: 5. Germline V gene sequence: CDR1 MDHEN, CDR2 SYDVKM. The CDR3 length is 14 residues. CDR3 in DNA: TGTGCCAGCAATCCGGGACAGGGGCACTATGGCTACACCCTC. This codes for CASNPGQGHYGYTL.

Remarks on this clonotype: It may be a read error: a sequence one base away is much more abundant. The CDR3 nucleotides are TGTGCCAGCAGGAATTTCGGACTAAGCGGGAGGGTAGATACGCAGTGTTTT. It translates to CASRNFGLSGRVDTQCF. The J gene is TRBJ2-3, the V gene TRBV7-2, with 10 bases identical to TRBD2. The CDR3 has 17 residues. Germline CDR1 reads SGHTA; CDR2 reads FQGNSA.

Note on this clonotype: The junction departs from the called germline gene at one end, perhaps through a read error. The rearrangement links TRBV5-4 to TRBJ2-4; the D gene is possibly TRBD2 (5 bases). CDR1 SGHNT and CDR2 YYREEE come from the germline V gene (reference sequence). This CDR3 comprises 15 residues. The CDR3 DNA sequence: TGTCCCAGCAGCTTGGGCGGACTTGCCAAAAACATTCAGTACTTC. Its protein is CPSSLGGLAKNIQYF.

As regards this clonotype: A read error may explain this, as a much larger clone is one base away. CDR3 in DNA: TGCAGCCTTCCCTTTGAGCAGTACTTC. Translation gives CSLPFEQYF. The chain couples TRBV29-1 to TRBJ2-7; no clear D. Germline V gene data show CDR1 as SQVTM and CDR2 as ANQGSEA. Trimming took 8 bases from V and 7 from J, leaving 9 bases between them. CDR3 length: 9 residues.

Details on this clonotype: Being one base from a much bigger clone, this may be a read error. The chain recombines TRBV5-1 with TRBJ2-1; D is perhaps TRBD2 (5 bases). This CDR3 region has 13 residues. Germline-derived CDR1 and CDR2 are SGHRS and YFSETQ. The chain's CDR3 is CASGLAEGSEQFF. DNA for the CDR3: TGCGCCAGCGGCTTGGCCGAGGGTAGCGAGCAGTTCTTC.

In the case of this clonotype: One end of the junction is discordant with germline, which a read error may explain. The CDR3 DNA reads TGTGCCAGCAGCATTAGACTAGCGGGGCCTAACACAGATACGCGGTATTTT. It encodes CASSIRLAGPNTDTRYF. This chain links TRBV6-6 with TRBJ2-3, with 11 bases aligning to TRBD2. This CDR3 has 17 residues. Germline V gene lookup returns CDR1 MNHNY and CDR2 SVGAGI (reference sequence).

The V and J genes are TRBV5-1 and TRBJ2-3; TRBD1 matches at 7 bases. Trimming removed 4 bases from V and 7 bases from J; junction bases left unmatched: 12. This CDR3 region has 15 residues. From germline, CDR1 is SGHRS and CDR2 YFSETQ. For the CDR3, the DNA is TGCGCCAGCAGCATGACAGGGTTGACGCCAAATACGCAGTATTTT. Encoded protein: CASSMTGLTPNTQYF.